Listed below are T cell receptor beta chains from one sample, sequenced in a study of CD8 T cells in Susac syndrome. TCRdb reanalysed the immunoSEQ multiplex PCR reads using MiXCR and keeps one entry per CDR3 protein. This table has approximately 150,000 distinct CDR3 sequences, around 94% appearing once. Sequencing input: CD4+ T cells from PBMCs. The receptors stem from a human donor in good health. CDR3s include the opening cysteine and the closing phenylalanine or tryptophan. The D gene is left open where the match is weak. Clone size is shown for a subset of rows, as once, few, many or a class of expanded clone.

j_call clone_size v_call d_call cdr3_nt cdr3_aa
TRBJ2-7 . TRBV11-2 TRBD1 TGTGCCAGCAGCTTGGACAGGGTGGGCTACGAGCAGTACTTC CASSLDRVGYEQYF
TRBJ2-5 . TRBV19 . TGTGCCAGTAGTTTAGCGGAGCAAGAGACCCAGTACTTC CASSLAEQETQYF
TRBJ1-1 . TRBV27 . TGTGCCAGCAGTTTGGACAGATATTTATCTGAAGCTTTCTTT CASSLDRYLSEAFF
TRBJ1-1 once TRBV19 . TGTGCCAGTAGGACCGGAGCCCGATTTGGAGCTTTCTTT CASRTGARFGAFF
TRBJ2-7 . TRBV20-1 . TGCAGTGCTACTGGGCTAGCCCCCCGCGAGCAGTACTTC CSATGLAPREQYF
TRBJ2-7 . TRBV27 TRBD1 TGTGCCAGCAGGCTACTGGGACAGGGGAACGAGCAGTACTTC CASRLLGQGNEQYF
TRBJ2-3 . TRBV12-3/TRBV12-4 . TGTGCCAGCAGTTTATGGGGGGCGTCGTATACGCAGTATTTT CASSLWGASYTQYF
TRBJ2-3 . TRBV5-6 . TGTGCCAGCAGCTTGGACGACACAGATACGCAGTATTTT CASSLDDTDTQYF
TRBJ2-7 . TRBV29-1 . TGCAGCGTTGCGGCGGGCTACGAGCAGTACTTC CSVAAGYEQYF
TRBJ1-2 . TRBV7-2 . TGTGCCAGCAGCAATAGGGCGGTTGGCTACACCTTC CASSNRAVGYTF
TRBJ2-7 . TRBV10-3 TRBD2 TGTGCCATCAGTGAGAGGCGGGAGAGTGGCGAGCAGTACTTC CAISERRESGEQYF
TRBJ2-5 . TRBV2 TRBD1 TGTGCCAGCATTGGGACAGGGGGAGAGACCCAGTACTTC CASIGTGGETQYF
TRBJ2-5 . TRBV15 TRBD2 TGTGCCACCAGCAGAGCGGACCGACTAGCGGGAGTCGGGGAGACCCAGTACTTC CATSRADRLAGVGETQYF
TRBJ2-7 . TRBV2 TRBD2 TGTGCCAGCAGTCCGTCTAGCGGGAGTCAGTACGAGCAGTACTTC CASSPSSGSQYEQYF
TRBJ1-1 . TRBV11-3 . TGTGCCAGCAGCGACAGGAGGAACACTGAAGCTTTCTTT CASSDRRNTEAFF
TRBJ2-5 . TRBV20-1 . TGCAGTGCTAGTTTCAGGGCAGAGACCCAGTACTTC CSASFRAETQYF
TRBJ2-5 . TRBV28 . TGTGCCAGCAGTTTTAACAGGGAAGAGACCCAGTACTTC CASSFNREETQYF
TRBJ2-5 once TRBV2 TRBD1 TGTGCCAGCAGTGGGACAGGGGGCGGGGAGACCCAGTACTTC CASSGTGGGETQYF
TRBJ1-4 . TRBV2 . TGTGCCAGCAGCCCCAATGGCGGTGGGCATGAAAAACTGTTTTTT CASSPNGGGHEKLFF
TRBJ1-1 . TRBV30 . TGTGCCTGGAGTAGCGAGAACACTGAAGCTTTCTTT CAWSSENTEAFF
TRBJ2-7 . TRBV3-1 . TGTGCCAGCAGCCAAGGCGTAGTAGCCTACGAGCAGTACTTC CASSQGVVAYEQYF
TRBJ2-1 . TRBV19 . TGTGCCAGTAGTAACCGACCGGCGTCGAGCTCCTACAATGAGCAGTTCTTC CASSNRPASSSYNEQFF
TRBJ2-5 . TRBV30 . TGTGCCTGGAGGGCCCGCGAGACCCAGTACTTC CAWRARETQYF
TRBJ2-7 few TRBV5-1 TRBD2 TGCGCCAGCAGCCGAACCATAACTAGCGGGAGAGGATACGAGCAGTACTTC CASSRTITSGRGYEQYF
TRBJ1-5 . TRBV6-6 . TGTGCCAGCAGCTTGGGGGGGTCGGGTCAGCCCCAGCATTTT CASSLGGSGQPQHF
TRBJ2-1 . TRBV12-3/TRBV12-4 . TGTGCCAGCAGTAAACCCGTCTACAATGAGCAGTTCTTC CASSKPVYNEQFF
TRBJ2-5 . TRBV20-1 . TGCAGTGCTAGCGGTTTGGAGACCCAGTACTTC CSASGLETQYF
TRBJ1-1 . TRBV4-2 . TGTGCCAGCAGCCAAGACCGACTCGACACTGAAGCTTTCTTT CASSQDRLDTEAFF
TRBJ2-7 . TRBV28 . TGTGCCAGCAGTTCCCCTCCCGGCGAGCAGTACTTC CASSSPPGEQYF
TRBJ1-4 . TRBV5-4 . TGTGCCAGCAGCTCACCGTTAGACACTAGGGGAAAACTGTTTTTT CASSSPLDTRGKLFF
TRBJ2-2 . TRBV6-6 TRBD1 TGTGCCAGCAGTGCGTGGGACAGGACAACCGGGGAGCTGTTTTTT CASSAWDRTTGELFF
TRBJ2-5 . TRBV20-1 TRBD1 TGCAGTGCTCCGACAGGGCAAGAGACCCAGTACTTC CSAPTGQETQYF
TRBJ2-5 . TRBV15 . TGTGCCACCAGCAGATCAGGCCAGGGACTAGGGGGCCGCGAGACCCAGTACTTC CATSRSGQGLGGRETQYF
TRBJ2-3 . TRBV4-1 . TGCGCCAGCAGCCAAGATCCGGGGCGGCCTAGCACAGATACGCAGTATTTT CASSQDPGRPSTDTQYF
TRBJ2-3 . TRBV6-1 . TGTGCCAGCAGTGGATACAAGTTTTCTCGACGAGGCACAGATACGCAGTATTTT CASSGYKFSRRGTDTQYF
TRBJ2-5 once TRBV12-3/TRBV12-4 . TGTGCCAGCAGTGGACAGAGCCAAGAGACCCAGTACTTC CASSGQSQETQYF
TRBJ1-5 . TRBV2 . TGTGCCACCCAACAGGAGAGCAATCAGCCCCAGCATTTT CATQQESNQPQHF
TRBJ1-5 . TRBV29-1 TRBD1 TGCAGCGTCAGACAGGGTTCCGATCAGCCCCAGCATTTT CSVRQGSDQPQHF
TRBJ2-7 . TRBV5-1 TRBD1 TGCGCCAGCAGCTTGGGACAGGGTGCCGAGCAGTACTTC CASSLGQGAEQYF
TRBJ2-2 once TRBV5-1 . TGCGCCAGCAGCGTGGTGGGACATGATATCACCGGGGAGCTGTTTTTT CASSVVGHDITGELFF
TRBJ1-1 once TRBV20-1 TRBD1 TGCAGTGCTTCCCGGCCCAGGGGGCTCGGCACTGAAGCTTTCTTT CSASRPRGLGTEAFF